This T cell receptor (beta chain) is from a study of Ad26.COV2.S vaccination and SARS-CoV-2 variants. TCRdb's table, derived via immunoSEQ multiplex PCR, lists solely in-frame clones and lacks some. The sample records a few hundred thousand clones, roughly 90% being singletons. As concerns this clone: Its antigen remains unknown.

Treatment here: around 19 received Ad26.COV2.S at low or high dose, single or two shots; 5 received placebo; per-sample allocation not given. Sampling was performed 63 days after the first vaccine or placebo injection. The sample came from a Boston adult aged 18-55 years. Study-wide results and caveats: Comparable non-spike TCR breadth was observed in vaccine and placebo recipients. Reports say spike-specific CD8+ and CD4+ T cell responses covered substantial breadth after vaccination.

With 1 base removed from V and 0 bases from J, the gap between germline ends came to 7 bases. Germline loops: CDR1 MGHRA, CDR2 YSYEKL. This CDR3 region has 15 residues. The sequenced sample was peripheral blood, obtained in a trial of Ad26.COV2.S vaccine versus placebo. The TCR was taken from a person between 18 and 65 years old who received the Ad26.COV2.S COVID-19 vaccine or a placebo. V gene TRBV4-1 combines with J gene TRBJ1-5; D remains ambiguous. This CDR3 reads CASSQGRLSNQPQHF. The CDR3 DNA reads TGCGCCAGCAGCCAAGGCAGACTTAGCAATCAGCCCCAGCATTTT.